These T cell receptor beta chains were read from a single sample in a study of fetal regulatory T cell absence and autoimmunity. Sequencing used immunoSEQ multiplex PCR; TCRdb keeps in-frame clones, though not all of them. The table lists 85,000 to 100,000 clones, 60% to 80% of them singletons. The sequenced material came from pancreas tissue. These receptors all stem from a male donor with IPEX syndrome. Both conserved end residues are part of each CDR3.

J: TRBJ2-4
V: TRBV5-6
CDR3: CASRSPQSPYIQYF

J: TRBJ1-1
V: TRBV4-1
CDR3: CASSQWGGTLTEAFF

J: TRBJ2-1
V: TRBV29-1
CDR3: CSVDRRGGNEQFF

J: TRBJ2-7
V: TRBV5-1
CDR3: CASSLVGARFYEQYF

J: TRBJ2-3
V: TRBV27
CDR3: CASSLEWGTDTQYF

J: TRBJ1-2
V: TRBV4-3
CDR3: CASSHLGQGLVDGYTF

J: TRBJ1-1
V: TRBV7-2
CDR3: CASSLTGGVTEAFF

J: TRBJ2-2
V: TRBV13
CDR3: CASSLELAGITGELFF

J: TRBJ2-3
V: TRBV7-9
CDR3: CASSLWALTTDTQYF

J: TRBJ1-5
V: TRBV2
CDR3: CASTSTGVGNQPQHF

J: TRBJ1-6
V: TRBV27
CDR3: CASSYGANSPLHF

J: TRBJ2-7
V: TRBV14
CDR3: CASSHFAYEQYF

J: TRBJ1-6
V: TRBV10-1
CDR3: CASSDTTGADNSPLHF

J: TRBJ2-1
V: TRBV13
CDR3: CASSLGRGGYNEQFF

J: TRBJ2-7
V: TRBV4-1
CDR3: CASSQVWLISYEQYF

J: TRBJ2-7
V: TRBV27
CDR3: CASSRFGGTVYEQYF

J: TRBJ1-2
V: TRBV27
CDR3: CASSHRGNYGYTF

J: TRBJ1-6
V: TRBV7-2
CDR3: CASPSPGPINSPLHF

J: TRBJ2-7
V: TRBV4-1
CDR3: CASSTQAGLAGYSYEQYF

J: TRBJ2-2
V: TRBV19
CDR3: CASSIVAPDLNTGELFF

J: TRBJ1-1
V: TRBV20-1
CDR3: CSASWGTEAFF

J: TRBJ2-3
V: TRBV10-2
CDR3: CASSEIGGADTQYF

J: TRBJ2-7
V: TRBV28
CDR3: CASSSRRLTGSYEQYF

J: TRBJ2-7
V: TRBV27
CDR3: CASSLSRRGAYEQYF

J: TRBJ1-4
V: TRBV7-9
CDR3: CASSPLGREGEKLFF

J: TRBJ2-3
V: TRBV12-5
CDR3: CASGFRGSTDTQYF

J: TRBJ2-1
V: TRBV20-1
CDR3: CSASIGDEQFF

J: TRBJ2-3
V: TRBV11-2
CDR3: CASSLGPSDTQYF

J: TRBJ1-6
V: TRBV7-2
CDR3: CASSASSYNSPLHF